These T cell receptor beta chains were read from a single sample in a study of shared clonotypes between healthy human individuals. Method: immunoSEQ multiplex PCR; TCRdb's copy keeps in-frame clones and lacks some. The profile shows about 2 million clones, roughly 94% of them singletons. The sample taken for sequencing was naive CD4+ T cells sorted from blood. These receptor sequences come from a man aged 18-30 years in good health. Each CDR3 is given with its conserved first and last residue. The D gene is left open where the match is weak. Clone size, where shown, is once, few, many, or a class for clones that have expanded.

CDR3nt: TGTGCCAGCAGTTTATTAGCGGGGAGGGCAGATACGCAGTATTTT
CDR3aa: CASSLLAGRADTQYF
j_gene: TRBJ2-3
d_gene: TRBD2
v_gene: TRBV6-6
abundance: NA

CDR3nt: TGCGCCAGCAGCCTGGGTGGGGGCCTAGATACGCAGTATTTT
CDR3aa: CASSLGGGLDTQYF
j_gene: TRBJ2-3
d_gene: NA
v_gene: TRBV5-1
abundance: NA

CDR3nt: TGTGCCAGCAGCGTCCGGGAGGACCGCGGGGAGCTGTTTTTT
CDR3aa: CASSVREDRGELFF
j_gene: TRBJ2-2
d_gene: TRBD2
v_gene: TRBV9
abundance: NA

CDR3nt: TGTGCCAGCAGAGTCCGGGGAGTGGGTACTAATGAAAAACTGTTTTTT
CDR3aa: CASRVRGVGTNEKLFF
j_gene: TRBJ1-4
d_gene: NA
v_gene: TRBV2
abundance: NA

CDR3nt: TGCGCCAGCAGTCAAAGCGGGGGACCGTCCTACGAGCAGTACTTC
CDR3aa: CASSQSGGPSYEQYF
j_gene: TRBJ2-7
d_gene: TRBD2
v_gene: TRBV10-2
abundance: NA

CDR3nt: TGTGCCAGCAGCTTATCGTTAACTGTGGGAAGCTACACCTTC
CDR3aa: CASSLSLTVGSYTF
j_gene: TRBJ1-2
d_gene: NA
v_gene: TRBV11-2
abundance: NA

CDR3nt: TGTGCCAGCAGCGTATCCGCAGGGGAAGGAGGACAGCCCCAGCATTTT
CDR3aa: CASSVSAGEGGQPQHF
j_gene: TRBJ1-5
d_gene: NA
v_gene: TRBV9
abundance: NA

CDR3nt: TGCGCCAGCAGCTTCCGGAACAGGGCGGATACGCAGTATTTT
CDR3aa: CASSFRNRADTQYF
j_gene: TRBJ2-3
d_gene: NA
v_gene: TRBV5-1
abundance: NA

CDR3nt: TGTGCCAGCAGTGAAGTGGGGAGGCCGCAGTATTTT
CDR3aa: CASSEVGRPQYF
j_gene: TRBJ2-3
d_gene: NA
v_gene: TRBV6-1
abundance: once

CDR3nt: TGCGCCAGCAGCCGGACAGATGCCTCCTACAATGAGCAGTTCTTC
CDR3aa: CASSRTDASYNEQFF
j_gene: TRBJ2-1
d_gene: NA
v_gene: TRBV5-1
abundance: NA

CDR3nt: TGCGCCAGCAGCCAAGAGGCAGGTGGTGGCTCTGGGGCCAACGTCCTGACTTTC
CDR3aa: CASSQEAGGGSGANVLTF
j_gene: TRBJ2-6
d_gene: NA
v_gene: TRBV4-3
abundance: NA

CDR3nt: TGTGCCAGCAGCTTAGAGGCGAACACTGAAGCTTTCTTT
CDR3aa: CASSLEANTEAFF
j_gene: TRBJ1-1
d_gene: NA
v_gene: TRBV13
abundance: NA

CDR3nt: TGTGCCAGTAGTAAATACAGGGGGCCGACTGGTCCTTACGAGCAGTACTTC
CDR3aa: CASSKYRGPTGPYEQYF
j_gene: TRBJ2-7
d_gene: TRBD1
v_gene: TRBV19
abundance: NA

CDR3nt: TGTGCCAGCAGTCCGGGACCGATAGAGCAGTTCTTC
CDR3aa: CASSPGPIEQFF
j_gene: TRBJ2-1
d_gene: NA
v_gene: TRBV2
abundance: NA

CDR3nt: TGTGCCAGCTCACCGGGGCAGGGGTTCTCCTACGAGCAGTACTTC
CDR3aa: CASSPGQGFSYEQYF
j_gene: TRBJ2-7
d_gene: NA
v_gene: TRBV18
abundance: NA

CDR3nt: TGTGCCAGCAGCGTAGAAGGGAGGGCCTACACTGAAGCTTTCTTT
CDR3aa: CASSVEGRAYTEAFF
j_gene: TRBJ1-1
d_gene: NA
v_gene: TRBV9
abundance: NA

CDR3nt: TGTGCCAGTAGTAGCCCCTTTTCGGAGCCACCACCAAACGAGCAGTACTTC
CDR3aa: CASSSPFSEPPPNEQYF
j_gene: TRBJ2-7
d_gene: NA
v_gene: TRBV19
abundance: once

CDR3nt: TGTGCCAGCAGTCCACGACTGTACAATGAGCAGTTCTTC
CDR3aa: CASSPRLYNEQFF
j_gene: TRBJ2-1
d_gene: NA
v_gene: TRBV6-5
abundance: NA

CDR3nt: TGCGCCAGCAGCAGGACAATGACTCCTGCATGGCCGCGAGGGGGGTATAGCACTGAAGCTTTCTTT
CDR3aa: CASSRTMTPAWPRGGYSTEAFF
j_gene: TRBJ1-1
d_gene: NA
v_gene: TRBV5-1
abundance: NA

CDR3nt: TGTGCCAGCAGTGAAATGACAGGGGGAATAGGTGGCTACACCTTC
CDR3aa: CASSEMTGGIGGYTF
j_gene: TRBJ1-2
d_gene: TRBD1
v_gene: TRBV6-1
abundance: NA

CDR3nt: TGTGCCATCGGGGGTAGACAGGGGGCCGAGAGCACAGATACGCAGTATTTT
CDR3aa: CAIGGRQGAESTDTQYF
j_gene: TRBJ2-3
d_gene: TRBD1
v_gene: TRBV10-3
abundance: NA

CDR3nt: TGCGCCAGCAGCACCAGGACAGGGGCGAACACTGAAGCTTTCTTT
CDR3aa: CASSTRTGANTEAFF
j_gene: TRBJ1-1
d_gene: TRBD1
v_gene: TRBV5-1
abundance: NA

CDR3nt: TGTGCCACGACGGACAGAAGCACAGATACGCAGTATTTT
CDR3aa: CATTDRSTDTQYF
j_gene: TRBJ2-3
d_gene: NA
v_gene: TRBV10-3
abundance: NA

CDR3nt: TGTGCCAGCAAAGGGGATAATGAAAAACTGTTTTTT
CDR3aa: CASKGDNEKLFF
j_gene: TRBJ1-4
d_gene: NA
v_gene: TRBV2
abundance: NA

CDR3nt: TGTGCCAGCTCACCCCACTCAGGGGAGACCCAGTACTTC
CDR3aa: CASSPHSGETQYF
j_gene: TRBJ2-5
d_gene: NA
v_gene: TRBV18
abundance: NA

CDR3nt: TGCAGCGTTGAAGATCTCCCTGGATACGAGGGAATGAACACTGAAGCTTTCTTT
CDR3aa: CSVEDLPGYEGMNTEAFF
j_gene: TRBJ1-1
d_gene: NA
v_gene: TRBV29-1
abundance: NA

CDR3nt: TGTGCCATCAGTGAGTCGTTCACCGGGGAGCTGTTTTTT
CDR3aa: CAISESFTGELFF
j_gene: TRBJ2-2
d_gene: NA
v_gene: TRBV10-3
abundance: NA